One T cell receptor beta chain is described in this entry. Its target is not known. Primers: 60 Vbeta forward and 13 Jbeta reverse. Using immunoSEQ multiplex PCR, the repertoire was profiled, and TCRdb retains in-frame clones only, with some absent. The table includes approximately 160,000 clones, about 64% detected once. This specimen belongs to a study of cytomegalovirus exposure and HLA in healthy donors. Notes on the study in general: Available immune exposure information covered CMV serostatus only.

This clonotype originated in a woman aged 25 to 45 in good health and CMV-seropositive. Specimen: PBMCs.

CDR3 coding DNA: TGTGCCACCAGCAGATCTAGCGGGAGGGGGTCGTCCGGGGAGCTGTTTTTT. Translating it yields CATSRSSGRGSSGELFF. The chain combines TRBV15 with TRBJ2-2; TRBD2 matches 12 bases. Germline loops: CDR1 LNHNV, CDR2 YYDKDF (reference sequence). The trim removed 2 bases at V and 6 bases at J, leaving 7 bases unmatched. This CDR3 has 17 amino acids. Looking up the rest from reference TRBV15 and TRBJ2-2 gives the full variable domain: DAMVIQNPRYQVTQFGKPVTLSCSQTLNHNVMYWYQQKSSQAPKLLFHYYDKDFNNEADTPDNFQSRRPNTSFCFLDIRSPGLGDTAMYLCATSRSSGRGSSGELFFGEGSRLTVL.